This T cell receptor beta chain was captured in a study of blood T cell repertoires in COVID-19. Across the whole study: The United States, Italy and Spain provided the acute and convalescent COVID-19 samples. Sources were T cells, B-cell-depleted T cells, or PBMCs; the material itself was cDNA or gDNA.

Authors' data handling: Cell counts per sample came from amplifying reference gene primers. The assay was immunoSEQ multiplex PCR, and TCRdb's table has in-frame clones only and misses some. That table gives V, J and clone size, and the DNA gave D and trimming. This sample has approximately 140,000 clones; about 87% occur once, and the top ten carry about 5.7%. The V gene's germline CDR1 is SGHVS and CDR2 FNYEAQ. Trimming stripped 4 bases from V and 3 bases from J, with 15 bases between. The CDR3 has 15 amino acids. This rearrangement joins TRBV7-6 to TRBJ1-1, with D perhaps matching TRBD1 (5 bases). The sample taken for sequencing was peripheral blood. The source is a man of 80 years or more with acute or convalescent COVID-19. For the CDR3, the DNA is TGTGCCAGCAGCTCGCAAGGGAGGGGAGACACTGAAGCTTTCTTT. Translating it yields CASSSQGRGDTEAFF.